The TCR beta chain described here comes from a study of T cell responses to AZD1222 COVID-19 vaccine. Study context: Second-dose groups at about 4 or about 12 weeks were pooled.

Worth noting for this clone: The antigen remains unidentified.

The study, taken as a whole, reports: Clonal diversity was possibly underestimated; the donors were predominantly white British and more often female. Without day 14 samples, only post-peak T cell repertoires were studied. Close to half of all spike-specific TCRs reportedly target regions of the variants that are unmutated.

Clones were read by immunoSEQ multiplex PCR, and TCRdb kept only the in-frame ones, dropping some. The repertoire holds under 200,000 clones, with about 91% as singletons. Unmatched junction bases numbered 6, after V lost 4 bases and J lost 3 bases. Germline V gene data show CDR1 as MNHEY and CDR2 as SVGEGT. The CDR3 contains 16 residues. The sample consisted of peripheral blood, taken on day 0 of AZD1222 vaccination. This clonotype was sampled from an adult in good health. J is TRBJ2-7 and V is TRBV6-2 or TRBV6-3, with 13 bases identical to TRBD2. The chain's CDR3 is CASSSPRTSGGYEQYF. The CDR3 DNA reads as TGTGCCAGCAGTTCACCTCGGACTAGCGGGGGCTACGAGCAGTACTTC.